Following are 8 T cell receptor beta chains from one sample sequenced in a study of cytomegalovirus exposure and HLA in healthy donors. With 60 Vbeta and 13 Jbeta primers, the PCR was carried out. Clones were sequenced by immunoSEQ multiplex PCR, and TCRdb holds only the in-frame ones, with some missing. The sample carries some 84,000 clones, 60% to 80% recorded once. Sequencing used PBMCs. Receptors were obtained from a boy younger than 18 in good health and CMV-seronegative.

V and J are TRBV19 and TRBJ1-1, with TRBD1 identical over 12 bases. Germline CDR1 and CDR2: LNHDA and SQIVND (reference sequence). CDR3 length equals 13 residues. The trim removed 8 bases at V and 5 bases at J, leaving 3 bases unmatched. In DNA form, the CDR3 reads TGTGCCAGTGGGGACAGGGGGCGGACTGAAGCTTTCTTT. It codes for CASGDRGRTEAFF.

The chain has TRBV2 and TRBJ1-2; no clear D. The V gene's germline CDR1 is SNHLY and CDR2 FYNNEI. The V end lost 3 bases, the J end lost 6 bases, and 14 bases lay between the germline ends. This CDR3 spans 14 amino acids. The CDR3 reads CASSDDGSRDGYTF. In DNA form, the CDR3 reads TGTGCCAGCAGTGATGACGGGTCCAGAGATGGCTACACCTTC. Supplemented by reference TRBV2 and TRBJ1-2, the full variable domain reads EPEVTQTPSHQVTQMGQEVILRCVPISNHLYFYWYRQILGQKVEFLVSFYNNEISEKSEIFDDQFSVERPDGSNFTLKIRSTKLEDSAMYFCASSDDGSRDGYTFGSGTRLTVV.

This clone has more than one count but fewer than ten. The chain employs TRBV7-8 and TRBJ1-6, with D possibly being TRBD1 (5 bases). Trimming took 2 bases from V and 7 from J, leaving 9 bases between them. CDR3 length equals 14 residues. In germline, CDR1 is SGHVS, CDR2 FQNEAQ. As DNA, the CDR3 is TGTGCCAGCAGCTTAAGGGCAGGGAATTCACCCCTCCACTTT. Amino acid sequence: CASSLRAGNSPLHF.

The gene calls are TRBV4-1 and TRBJ1-5; 7 nucleotides agree with TRBD1. The germline V gene encodes CDR1 MGHRA and CDR2 YSYEKL. V lost 2 bases to trimming and J lost 9 bases; unmatched junction nucleotides: 4. This CDR3 is built from 13 residues. In DNA, the CDR3 is TGCGCCAGCAGCCAACGACAGGGAGGGCCCCAGCATTTT. This gives the protein CASSQRQGGPQHF.

The table lists this clone with a few counts. The chain employs TRBV6-1 and TRBJ1-1; the D gene is possibly TRBD1 (6 bases). CDR1 is MNHNS, CDR2 SASEGT, per germline. The CDR3 length is 14 residues. The V and J ends lost 2 bases and 1 base respectively, with 8 bases between them. The CDR3 DNA sequence: TGTGCCAGCAGTGAATGGGGGCAGAACACTGAAGCTTTCTTT. Its translation: CASSEWGQNTEAFF.

The V gene is TRBV28, the J gene TRBJ2-2; 7 positions agree with TRBD1. Germline V gene data show CDR1 as MDHEN and CDR2 as SYDVKM. The CDR3 consists of 14 residues. With V trimmed by 6 bases and J by 3 bases, 4 bases remained unmatched. The CDR3 bases are TGTGCCAGCAGCCGGGACAGTTACACCGGGGAGCTGTTTTTT. Protein: CASSRDSYTGELFF.

The chain carries TRBV28 and TRBJ1-3; D possibly corresponds to TRBD1 (5 bases). The germline CDR1 and CDR2 sequences are MDHEN and SYDVKM. This CDR3 is built from 16 residues. V shed 6 bases and J shed 2 bases, with 17 bases lying between them. The CDR3 DNA reads TGTGCCAGCAGCCAAGCTTCGGGGGGTCCTGGAAACACCATATATTTT. The encoded protein is CASSQASGGPGNTIYF. The variable domain in full, with the rest retrieved from reference TRBV28 and TRBJ1-3, is DVKVTQSSRYLVKRTGEKVFLECVQDMDHENMFWYRQDPGLGLRLIYFSYDVKMKEKGDIPEGYSVSREKKERFSLILESASTNQTSMYLCASSQASGGPGNTIYFGEGSWLTVV.

This clone was found a few times. DNA for the CDR3: TGTGCCAGCAGTTACCGCAACAGGGACACTGAAGCTTTCTTT. Protein sequence: CASSYRNRDTEAFF. This chain connects TRBV28 to TRBJ1-1, with D possibly being TRBD1 (6 bases). Germline V gene data show CDR1 as MDHEN and CDR2 as SYDVKM. Trimming stripped 4 bases from V and 3 bases from J, with 12 bases between. This CDR3 contains 14 residues.